One sample yielded the 14 T cell receptor beta chains listed below, sequenced in a study of identical twins' blood T cells. One entry per CDR3 protein results from TCRdb running MiXCR on the 5' RACE reads. The sample comprises a few hundred thousand distinct CDR3 sequences, approximately 30% of which are singletons, and 6.1% rests with the top ten. The sample consisted of PBMCs. The receptors originated from a woman aged 18 to 55 in good health.

A word on this clonotype: A much larger clone sits a single nucleotide away, making a read error possible. This sequence joins TRBV6-1 and TRBJ1-1; no definite D call. CDR1 and CDR2 from the germline V gene are MNHNS and SASEGT. CDR3 length equals 12 residues. The CDR3 region has the DNA TGTTCCAGCAAGGGCATGAACACTGAAGCTTTCTTT. It translates to CSSKGMNTEAFF.

V is TRBV3-1 and J is TRBJ2-2; perhaps TRBD2 as D (5 bases). This CDR3 has 15 amino acids. V was pared by 5 bases and J by 6 bases, with 16 bases between. Germline CDR1 is LGHDT and CDR2 is YNNKEL (reference sequence). CDR3 residues: CASSTLGGFAGELFF. The CDR3 DNA is TGTGCCAGCAGCACCCTCGGAGGTTTTGCCGGGGAGCTGTTTTTT.

V usage is TRBV7-2 and J usage is TRBJ2-1; tentative D call: TRBD2 (5 bases). The CDR3 length is 15 residues. V lost 0 bases and J lost 5, with 11 bases in between. CDR1 and CDR2 (germline): SGHTA, FQGNSA. The CDR3 loop is CASSLASRRDNEQFF. The DNA for the CDR3 is TGTGCCAGCAGCTTAGCATCCCGGCGGGACAATGAGCAGTTCTTC. The full variable domain, its missing parts supplied by reference TRBV7-2 and TRBJ2-1, is GAGVSQSPSNKVTEKGKDVELRCDPISGHTALYWYRQSLGQGLEFLIYFQGNSAPDKSGLPSDRFSAERTGGSVSTLTIQRTQQEDSAVYLCASSLASRRDNEQFFGPGTRLTVL.

This clonotype was counted only a few times. The J gene is TRBJ1-1, the V gene TRBV28, with a tentative D call TRBD1 (5 bases). There are 16 residues in the CDR3. V was cut by 6 bases and J by 0 bases, with 17 bases left in between. The germline CDR1 and CDR2 sequences are MDHEN and SYDVKM. The CDR3, as DNA: TGTGCCAGCAGCCAGAGCAGGGTGGGTATGAACACTGAAGCTTTCTTT. Encoded protein: CASSQSRVGMNTEAFF.

The gene calls are TRBV27 and TRBJ1-5; no clear D gene. The V end lost 6 bases, the J end lost 4 bases, and 7 bases lay between the germline ends. Germline CDR1 and CDR2: MNHEY and SMNVEV (reference sequence). The CDR3 consists of 12 residues. CDR3 nucleotide sequence: TGTGCCAGCAGAGTGGGGAATCAGCCCCAGCATTTT. This sequence encodes CASRVGNQPQHF.

The chain couples TRBV29-1 to TRBJ2-7; possibly TRBD1 or TRBD2 for D (5 bases each). The CDR3 loop spans 14 amino acids. With 3 bases removed from V and 0 bases from J, the gap between germline ends came to 12 bases. From germline, CDR1 is SQVTM and CDR2 ANQGSEA. In nucleotides, the CDR3 is TGCAGCGTTGAGGGTGGGACGGTCTCCTACGAGCAGTACTTC. Its protein is CSVEGGTVSYEQYF.

This clonotype showed up just once. V and J are TRBV29-1 and TRBJ1-2; D unclear. Germline V gene sequence: CDR1 SQVTM, CDR2 ANQGSEA. The CDR3 has 12 amino acids. V was pared by 2 bases and J by 6 bases, with 10 bases between. CDR3 sequence: CSVELGGHGYTF. The CDR3, as DNA: TGCAGCGTTGAATTAGGAGGTCATGGCTACACCTTC.

V and J are TRBV11-2 and TRBJ2-5, with D perhaps TRBD2 (5 bases). V lost 1 base to trimming and J lost 5 bases, with 11 bases between them. The CDR3 runs 14 residues. Germline V lookup: CDR1 SGHAT, CDR2 FQNNGV. In DNA form, the CDR3 reads TGTGCCAGCAGCTTAGTAGAGGGCCGTGAGACCCAGTACTTC. Translating it yields CASSLVEGRETQYF.

This chain connects TRBV2 to TRBJ2-2, with D perhaps matching TRBD2 (5 bases). V lost 9 bases, J lost 1 base, and 12 bases lay in between. The CDR3 is 14 residues long. Germline V CDR1 and CDR2: SNHLY, FYNNEI. The CDR3 nucleotides are TGTGCCAGTTCCTTTAGCGAGAACACCGGGGAGCTGTTTTTT. Amino acid sequence: CASSFSENTGELFF.

The sample holds a few counts of this clonotype. V gene TRBV12-3 or TRBV12-4 combines with J gene TRBJ2-2; possibly TRBD1 for D (6 bases). The CDR3 sequence is 16 residues long. The V and J ends lost 4 bases and 3 bases respectively, with 15 bases between them. DNA for the CDR3: TGTGCCAGCAGTTCCCGGAAGGGGGAAGACACCGGGGAGCTGTTTTTT. Translated, it gives CASSSRKGEDTGELFF.

Ten or more counts support this clonotype. This chain links TRBV12-3 or TRBV12-4 with TRBJ2-2; D ambiguous. V was clipped by 3 bases and J by 7 bases, with 6 bases between them. The CDR3 sequence is 12 residues long. CDR3 amino acids: CASSFPHGELFF. The CDR3 DNA reads TGTGCCAGCAGTTTTCCCCACGGGGAGCTGTTTTTT.

This clonotype appeared many times. V gene TRBV7-8 combines with J gene TRBJ1-5; no clear D. Germline V lookup: CDR1 SGHVS, CDR2 FQNEAQ. V lost 0 bases and J 5 bases, leaving 8 bases between the germline ends. This CDR3 contains 14 residues. CDR3 sequence reads: CASSLAGWYQPQHF. The CDR3 region has the DNA TGTGCCAGCAGCTTAGCAGGGTGGTATCAGCCCCAGCATTTT.

A few counts support this clonotype. The J gene is TRBJ2-1, the V gene TRBV9; D is undetermined. The germline V and J ends were trimmed by 0 bases and 11 bases, with 6 bases remaining between them. The CDR3 covers 11 residues. The V gene's germline CDR1 is SGDLS and CDR2 YYNGEE. In nucleotides, the CDR3 is TGTGCCAGCAGCGTAGGGGTACAGCAGTTCTTC. Amino acids: CASSVGVQQFF.

As to this clonotype: One end of the junction fails to match germline, which may point to a read error. This rearrangement joins TRBV14 to TRBJ2-7, with 7 bases that match TRBD1. Germline V CDR1 and CDR2: SGHDN, FVKESK. This CDR3 has 13 amino acids. The CDR3 protein is CAGSLLTGSEQYF. DNA for the CDR3: TGTGCCGGCAGCCTATTGACAGGGAGTGAGCAGTACTTC.